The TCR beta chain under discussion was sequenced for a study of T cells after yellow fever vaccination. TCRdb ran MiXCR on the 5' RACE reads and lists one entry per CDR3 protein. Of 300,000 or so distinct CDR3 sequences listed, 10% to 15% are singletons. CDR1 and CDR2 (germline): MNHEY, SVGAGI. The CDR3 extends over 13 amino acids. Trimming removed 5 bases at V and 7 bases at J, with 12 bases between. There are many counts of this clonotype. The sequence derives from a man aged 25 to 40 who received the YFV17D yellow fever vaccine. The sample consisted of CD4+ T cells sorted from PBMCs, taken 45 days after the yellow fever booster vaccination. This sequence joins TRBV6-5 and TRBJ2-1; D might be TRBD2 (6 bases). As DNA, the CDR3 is TGTGCCAGCAGTCACGGGGACTCAAATGAGCAGTTCTTC. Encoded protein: CASSHGDSNEQFF.